This T cell receptor beta chain was captured by sequencing in a study of PD-L1 blockade in urothelial cancer. Time point noted: peripheral blood 6 weeks after treatment start. Repertoires were generated with immunoSEQ multiplex PCR, while TCRdb's copy carries only in-frame clones and drops some. The sample holds tens of thousands of clones, around 84% seen once. The CDR3 has 18 amino acids. The V end was cut by 0 bases, the J end by 4 bases, with 19 bases between. Germline V lookup: CDR1 LNHNV, CDR2 YYDKDF (reference sequence). J is TRBJ1-5 and V is TRBV15; tentative D call: TRBD1 (5 bases). This sequence was found in a man between 65 and 85 years old with urothelial cancer. Sequencing used PBMCs, obtained around atezolizumab (anti-PD-L1) treatment. DNA for the CDR3: TGTGCCACCAGCAGAGATGCGGCAGGGCTATGGGGAAATCAGCCCCAGCATTTT. Its translation: CATSRDAAGLWGNQPQHF.